Listed here are 20 T cell receptor beta chains from one sample, sequenced in a study of PD-L1 blockade in urothelial cancer. The time point is: peripheral blood 6 weeks after treatment start. Profiling relied on immunoSEQ multiplex PCR, and the TCRdb table lists in-frame clones only, not all of them. The profile shows roughly 45,000 clones, around four fifths of them singletons. The starting material was PBMCs, obtained around atezolizumab (anti-PD-L1) treatment. The source is a man aged 55-75 years with urothelial cancer.

This chain links TRBV6-1 with TRBJ2-3; TRBD2 matches 7 bases. V trimming: 3 bases; J trimming: 3 bases; junction bases outside the gene matches: 6. CDR3 size: 15 residues. CDR1 is MNHNS and CDR2 is SASEGT in the germline V gene. The CDR3 bases are TGTGCCAGCAGTGACATGCGGGGGATGACAGATACGCAGTATTTT. This encodes CASSDMRGMTDTQYF.

This chain uses TRBV6-1 with TRBJ2-7; 8 bases agree with TRBD1. The germline V gene has CDR1 MNHNS and CDR2 SASEGT. This CDR3 is 15 amino acids long. J lost 0 bases, V lost 3 bases, and 4 bases had no gene match. CDR3 amino acids: CASSELDRASYEQYF. The CDR3 bases are TGTGCCAGCAGTGAGTTGGACAGGGCCTCCTACGAGCAGTACTTC.

The count of this clone is one. V gene TRBV2 combines with J gene TRBJ2-7; D is unresolved. From germline, CDR1 is SNHLY and CDR2 FYNNEI. This CDR3 has 11 residues. The V and J ends lost 3 bases and 4 bases respectively, with 4 bases between them. The CDR3 nucleotides read TGTGCCAGCAGTGACCGTTACGAGCAGTACTTC. Amino acids: CASSDRYEQYF.

This clone was counted only a few times. The V gene is TRBV28, the J gene TRBJ1-1; a weak D match, TRBD1 (5 bases). This CDR3 has 13 amino acids. Germline V gene sequence: CDR1 MDHEN, CDR2 SYDVKM. V was trimmed by 6 bases and J by 1 base, leaving 9 bases between them. In DNA form, the CDR3 reads TGTGCCAGCAGCCGGGGGACGAACACTGAAGCTTTCTTT. Translation: CASSRGTNTEAFF.

This chain uses TRBV5-1 with TRBJ2-3; 8 bases line up with TRBD1. CDR1 is SGHRS, CDR2 YFSETQ, per germline. The CDR3 has 14 residues. The junction had 1 base not matched to a gene; V was cut back by 0 bases and J by 4 bases. CDR3 loop: CASSLGQGPDTQYF. CDR3 in DNA: TGCGCCAGCAGCTTGGGACAGGGGCCAGATACGCAGTATTTT.

CDR3 DNA: TGTGCCAGCAGCAAAGACAGCTACGAGCAGTACTTC. Protein: CASSKDSYEQYF. The chain uses TRBV7-9 and TRBJ2-7; weak D call: TRBD1 (5 bases). With 5 bases removed from V and 3 bases from J, the gap between germline ends came to 8 bases. Germline V gene lookup returns CDR1 SEHNR and CDR2 FQNEAQ (reference sequence). The CDR3 spans 12 residues. The variable domain in full, with the rest retrieved from reference TRBV7-9 and TRBJ2-7, is DTGVSQNPRHKITKRGQNVTFRCDPISEHNRLYWYRQTLGQGPEFLTYFQNEAQLEKSRLLSDRFSAERPKGSFSTLEIQRTEQGDSAMYLCASSKDSYEQYFGPGTRLTVT.

The chain combines TRBV11-2 with TRBJ2-7; TRBD1 matches 10 bases. The germline gives CDR1 SGHAT, CDR2 FQNNGV. The CDR3 sequence is 14 residues long. V lost 4 bases to trimming and J lost 4 bases; unmatched junction nucleotides: 4. This chain's CDR3 is CASSSTGGAYEQYF. The CDR3 DNA reads TGTGCCAGCAGCTCGACAGGGGGCGCGTACGAGCAGTACTTC.

Regarding this clone: At one boundary the junction diverges from the germline segment, which might be a read error. The J gene is TRBJ2-5, the V gene TRBV29-1, with TRBD1 matching 10 bases. The CDR3 contains 14 residues. Germline assignment: CDR1 SQVTM and CDR2 ANQGSEA. Here the CDR3 DNA reads TGCAGCGTTAAAGACAGGGGGCTTTTCGAGACCCAGTACTTC. The encoded protein is CSVKDRGLFETQYF. Looking up the rest from reference TRBV29-1 and TRBJ2-5 gives the full variable domain: SAVISQKPSRDICQRGTSLTIQCQVDSQVTMMFWYRQQPGQSLTLIATANQGSEATYESGFVIDKFPISRPNLTFSTLTVSNMSPEDSSIYLCSVKDRGLFETQYFGPGTRLLVL.

This chain uses TRBV30 with TRBJ2-7; 9 nucleotides match TRBD2. Germline CDR1 reads GTSNPN; CDR2 reads SVGIG (reference sequence). The CDR3 runs to 15 residues. The J segment lost 3 bases and the V segment lost 0 bases, leaving 6 bases of the junction unmatched. The CDR3 here is CAWSVISGGRYEQYF. Written as DNA, the CDR3 is TGTGCCTGGAGTGTAATAAGCGGGGGGCGCTACGAGCAGTACTTC.

This sequence joins TRBV10-1 and TRBJ2-5; TRBD1 is a possible D gene (5 bases). V shed 3 bases and J shed 3 bases, with 8 bases lying between them. The germline V gene has CDR1 WNHNN and CDR2 SYGVQD (reference sequence). The CDR3 runs to 13 residues. The CDR3 region is CASSDRVEETQYF. In nucleotides, the CDR3 is TGCGCCAGCAGTGACAGGGTAGAAGAGACCCAGTACTTC.

The chain links TRBV30 to TRBJ2-2; 7 bases line up with TRBD2. V lost 4 bases, J lost 0 bases, and 8 bases stayed unmatched. The germline CDR1 and CDR2 sequences are GTSNPN and SVGIG (reference sequence). CDR3 length: 16 amino acids. CDR3 in DNA: TGTGCCTGGATGGCTAGCGGCCTTACGAACACCGGGGAGCTGTTTTTT. This encodes CAWMASGLTNTGELFF.

This clone was seen more than once but under ten times. CDR3 coding DNA: TGTGCCAGCAGTCCGCCGGCGGGGGGCGGGTACGAGCAGTACTTC. This codes for CASSPPAGGGYEQYF. This chain links TRBV28 with TRBJ2-7, with 8 bases aligning to TRBD2. Germline-derived CDR1 and CDR2 are MDHEN and SYDVKM. Trimming cost V 5 bases and J 4 bases; bases outside gene matches: 10. This CDR3 spans 15 amino acids.

The chain joins TRBV19 to TRBJ2-1; 7 nucleotides align to TRBD1. Trimming cost V 1 base and J 0 bases; bases outside gene matches: 0. The CDR3 contains 15 residues. From germline, CDR1 is LNHDA and CDR2 SQIVND (reference sequence). The CDR3 nucleotides are TGTGCCAGTAGTATAGGGGACAGCTCCTACAATGAGCAGTTCTTC. It specifies CASSIGDSSYNEQFF.

CDR3 coding DNA: TGCGCCAGCAGCTCCGCCGGGACTAGCGGATTCGGGGGCACAGATACGCAGTATTTT. Translating gives CASSSAGTSGFGGTDTQYF. The rearrangement uses TRBV5-1 and TRBJ2-3; 11 nucleotides match TRBD2. The CDR3 is 19 amino acids. Germline V gives CDR1 SGHRS, CDR2 YFSETQ. V dropped 3 bases and J dropped 1; count of bases not matched to a gene: 13.

V usage is TRBV7-8 and J usage is TRBJ1-1; 9 nucleotides match TRBD1. Germline values: CDR1 SGHVS, CDR2 FQNEAQ. V lost 5 bases and J lost 6; bases outside the gene matches: 7. There are 14 residues in the CDR3. The CDR3 bases are TGTGCCAGCAGCAGGCGGGACAGGGCCGCTGAAGCTTTCTTT. It specifies CASSRRDRAAEAFF.

V is TRBV7-3 and J is TRBJ2-3; D possibly corresponds to TRBD2 (6 bases). Germline lookup yields CDR1 SGHTA and CDR2 FQGTGA. V was pared by 6 bases and J by 2 bases, with 12 bases between. CDR3 length: 14 amino acids. CDR3 region: CASSPGETTDTQYF. DNA for the CDR3: TGTGCCAGCAGTCCGGGGGAAACCACAGATACGCAGTATTTT.

J is TRBJ2-5 and V is TRBV23-1; TRBD2 agrees at 8 bases. TRBV23-1 counts as an open reading frame of uncertain function. This CDR3 contains 19 residues. J gave up 5 bases and V 6 bases, and 23 bases lay outside the gene matches. The CDR3 bases are TGCGCCAGCAGCCCCCAGCCCGTAGCGGGGACGGGGGCGGAGGAGACCCAGTACTTC. It encodes CASSPQPVAGTGAEETQYF.

The V and J genes are TRBV29-1 and TRBJ1-2; 8 bases agree with TRBD1. Germline V gene data show CDR1 as SQVTM and CDR2 as ANQGSEA. CDR3 length: 14 residues. Trimming removed 3 bases from V and 4 bases from J; junction bases left unmatched: 7. CDR3 region: CSVDGQGGGYGYTF. As DNA, the CDR3 is TGCAGCGTTGATGGACAGGGCGGTGGCTATGGCTACACCTTC.

The sample holds a few counts of this clone. The rearrangement links TRBV28 to TRBJ2-7; 8 bases are a match to TRBD2. The germline CDR1 and CDR2 sequences are MDHEN and SYDVKM. The ends lost 5 bases at V and 3 bases at J; junction bases unmatched: 9. The CDR3 is 15 residues long. CDR3 sequence reads: CASSRDLRGGYEQYF. The CDR3 DNA follows: TGTGCCAGCAGTCGGGACTTACGGGGGGGCTACGAGCAGTACTTC.

The chain recombines TRBV7-2 with TRBJ2-2; D remains unclear. The CDR3 has 14 amino acids. Looked up from germline, CDR1 is SGHTA and CDR2 is FQGNSA. With 3 bases removed from V and 7 bases from J, the gap between germline ends came to 12 bases. The CDR3 here is CASSLYPGGGELFF. The CDR3 nucleotides are TGTGCCAGCAGCTTGTATCCGGGTGGCGGGGAGCTGTTTTTT.